The rows below give T cell receptor beta chains drawn from one sample of a study of human T cells and chemical hapten exposure. TCRdb used MiXCR to reprocess the RACE reads, holding one entry per CDR3 protein. The sample includes 27,000 or so distinct CDR3 sequences, around 6% of them seen just once. The input for sequencing was whole blood, taken in connection with sensitization to the hapten diphenylcyclopropenone (DPC). The origin of the receptors is a man aged 25 to 45 with alopecia areata. Some clones in this sample may be carry-over from other donors' samples. CDR3s include the opening cysteine and the closing phenylalanine or tryptophan. Fields, in order: J gene, V gene, clone size, D gene, CDR3 protein, CDR3 DNA. The D gene is left open where the match is weak. Not every row has a clone size; where given, it reads once, few, many or a size class.

>TRBJ1-5|TRBV6-5|many|TRBD1
CASSSYTGTGMIGSNQPQHF
TGTGCCAGCAGTTCCTACACCGGGACAGGGATGATCGGGAGCAATCAGCCCCAGCATTTT
>TRBJ2-3|TRBV2|-|TRBD2
CASTSSGRALDTQYF
TGTGCCAGCACATCTAGCGGGAGGGCCTTAGATACGCAGTATTTT
>TRBJ1-6|TRBV5-1|many|-
CASSFDGRTTDNSPLHF
TGCGCCAGCAGCTTTGATGGTAGGACAACCGATAATTCACCCCTCCACTTT
>TRBJ2-7|TRBV7-2|many|TRBD1
CASSLETGGHEQYF
TGTGCCAGCAGCTTAGAAACAGGGGGCCACGAGCAGTACTTC
>TRBJ2-1|TRBV27|many|-
CASSEGVSYNEQFF
TGTGCCAGCAGCGAAGGGGTCTCCTACAATGAGCAGTTCTTC
>TRBJ2-7|TRBV3-1|-|TRBD1
CASSQDVGQGTYEQYF
TGTGCCAGCAGCCAAGACGTGGGACAGGGCACCTACGAGCAGTACTTC
>TRBJ2-4|TRBV11-3|many|-
CASSLGPLRAKNIQYF
TGTGCCAGCAGCTTAGGGCCCCTCCGGGCCAAAAACATTCAGTACTTC
>TRBJ2-7|TRBV6-2/TRBV6-3|many|TRBD1
CASSYVGTGVEQYF
TGTGCCAGCAGTTACGTCGGGACAGGGGTTGAGCAGTACTTC
>TRBJ2-3|TRBV20-1|many|-
CSARGGGSTDTQYF
TGCAGTGCTAGAGGGGGCGGAAGCACAGATACGCAGTATTTT
>TRBJ2-1|TRBV7-2|many|-
CASSLDGGSYNEQFF
TGTGCCAGCAGCTTAGACGGGGGTTCCTACAATGAGCAGTTCTTC
>TRBJ2-1|TRBV11-2|-|TRBD2
CASSSASGRGAYNEQFF
TGTGCCAGCAGCTCAGCTAGCGGGAGAGGTGCCTACAATGAGCAGTTCTTC
>TRBJ1-4|TRBV12-3/TRBV12-4|many|-
CATRSSVAELFF
TGTGCCACCCGTAGTTCGGTTGCGGAACTGTTTTTT
>TRBJ2-3|TRBV10-3|many|TRBD2
CAIRTNPGLAADTQYF
TGTGCCATCAGAACGAACCCGGGACTAGCTGCCGATACGCAGTATTTT
>TRBJ2-1|TRBV7-2|many|TRBD2
CASTSGTSVPKGQFF
TGTGCCAGCACTTCCGGGACTAGCGTTCCAAAGGGGCAGTTCTTC
>TRBJ2-6|TRBV19|many|-
CASSPSGAGANVLTF
TGTGCCAGTAGCCCTAGTGGGGCTGGGGCCAACGTCCTGACTTTC
>TRBJ2-3|TRBV3-1|many|-
CASSQSFASTDTQYF
TGTGCCAGCAGCCAATCCTTTGCCAGCACAGATACGCAGTATTTT
>TRBJ2-7|TRBV7-2|many|-
CASSLTPEDYEQYF
TGTGCCAGCAGCTTGACCCCCGAGGACTACGAGCAGTACTTC
>TRBJ1-6|TRBV5-6|many|-
CASSPDGGNSPLHF
TGTGCCAGCAGCCCGGACGGTGGTAATTCACCCCTCCACTTT
>TRBJ2-3|TRBV7-2|many|TRBD2
CASRSGGAPASTQYF
TGTGCCAGCAGATCCGGGGGGGCTCCGGCAAGTACGCAGTATTTT
>TRBJ2-5|TRBV27|many|TRBD2
CASRPLAGQETQYF
TGTGCCAGCAGGCCACTAGCGGGCCAAGAGACCCAGTACTTC